This TCR beta chain stems from a study of CD8 T cells in ankylosing spondylitis. In making TCR beta libraries, quantitative 5'-RACE with molecular barcodes was used. TCRdb redid the calling of the 5' RACE reads with MiXCR, one entry per CDR3 protein. The data hold around 890,000 distinct CDR3 sequences, with about 10% observed a single time. Notes on the study in general: Ankylosing spondylitis blood appeared to be characterized by a TCR beta motif of 8 or 9 highly homologous variants. Earlier studies detected some motif variants in reactive arthritis synovial fluid and blood. Disease-linked clones bore a CD8+ phenotype, appearing relatively rarely in peripheral blood. The clones that were linked to disease were reported to be significantly enriched in matched synovial fluid samples from ankylosing spondylitis patients.

The V gene's germline CDR1 is SGHDN and CDR2 FVKESK. The length of the CDR3 is 17 residues. With 6 bases removed from V and 0 bases from J, the gap between germline ends came to 17 bases. This clonotype occurred many times. Antigen: not known. This sequence originates from a male donor with ankylosing spondylitis. The material sequenced was blood, either unsorted or a sorted T cell fraction (not recorded which). The V and J genes are TRBV14 and TRBJ1-4; D possibly corresponds to TRBD1 (5 bases). DNA of the CDR3: TGTGCCAGCAGTCCCGGAGGTTTCAGGGCAACTAATGAAAAACTGTTTTTT. It is translated as CASSPGGFRATNEKLFF.